This paragraph covers one TCR beta chain sequence. Antigen specificity is unknown. This specimen belongs to a study of blood T cells in healthy people across ages. Background on the study: Per two T cells, template switching captured roughly one barcoded beta molecule.

CDR1 SGDLS and CDR2 YYNGEE come from the germline V gene. This CDR3 comprises 14 residues. Unmatched junction bases numbered 10, after V lost 4 bases and J lost 7 bases. A J-beta primer mix and a sample-barcoded 5' primer were used in a second PCR of roughly 6 to 12 cycles. TCRdb processed the 5' RACE reads anew with MiXCR; each CDR3 protein has one entry. The sample comprises about 1.5 million distinct CDR3 sequences, under 55% of which are singletons, and over 3.5% rests with the top ten. Study observations and caveats: Compared with aged donors, long-lived donors showed fewer expanded clones, suggesting selection. Per million T cells, the diversity of TCR beta decreased roughly linearly as age advanced.

The source is a woman under 30 in good health. The chain carries TRBV9 and TRBJ1-2; 7 bases map to TRBD1. The specimen was blood. The CDR3 sequence is CASSPGGGTVGYTF. CDR3 nucleotides: TGTGCCAGCAGCCCAGGGGGAGGGACGGTTGGCTACACCTTC. The complete variable domain, with remaining parts taken from reference TRBV9 and TRBJ1-2, reads DSGVTQTPKHLITATGQRVTLRCSPRSGDLSVYWYQQSLDQGLQFLIQYYNGEERAKGNILERFSAQQFPDLHSELNLSSLELGDSALYFCASSPGGGTVGYTFGSGTRLTVV.